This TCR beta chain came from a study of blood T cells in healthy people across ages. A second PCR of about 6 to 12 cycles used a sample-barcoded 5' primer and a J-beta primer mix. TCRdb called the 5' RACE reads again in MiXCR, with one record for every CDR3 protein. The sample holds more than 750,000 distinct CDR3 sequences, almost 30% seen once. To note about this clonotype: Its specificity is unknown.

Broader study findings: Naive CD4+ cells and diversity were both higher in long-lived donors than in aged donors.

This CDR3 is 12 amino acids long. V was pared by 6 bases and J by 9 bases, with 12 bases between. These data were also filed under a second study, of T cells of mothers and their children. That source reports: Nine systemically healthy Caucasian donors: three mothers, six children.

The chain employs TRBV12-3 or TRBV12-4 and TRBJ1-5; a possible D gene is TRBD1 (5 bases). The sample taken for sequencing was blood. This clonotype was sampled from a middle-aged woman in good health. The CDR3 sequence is CASSPGGGPQHF. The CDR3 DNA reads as TGTGCCAGCAGCCCCGGCGGGGGGCCCCAGCATTTT.